This TCR beta chain was documented in a study of T-cell memory formation after mild COVID-19 (dated by TCRdb to about 2021). A note on the overall study: TCR sequence clusters from the two donors were found to be largely donor specific. T-cell clones expanding and contracting after mild COVID-19 in a couple of donors were tracked by longitudinal TCRalpha and TCRbeta repertoire sequencing. Two young, previously healthy adult volunteers made up the cohort, one male and one female. Results and caveats for the whole study, not just this receptor: The second-wave clones that peaked on day 37 were not confirmed to be SARS-CoV-2 specific. Only two mild cases were covered by the study, and larger cohorts that include severe cases with pre-infection samples were considered necessary. Contracting CD4+ clones were located mainly in the CM and EM memory subsets, whereas CD8+ clones were found to be enriched in EMRA. Some responding clones were found in pre-infection memory, which suggests that pre-existing cross-reactive memory T cells took part in the SARS-CoV-2 response. Clones contracting from day 15 to 85 had balanced CD4/CD8 phenotypes, while a second wave expanding from day 15 to 37 was biased towards CD4+.

The germline V and J ends show losses of 6 bases and 4 bases respectively, and no gene match explains 8 bases of the junction. Taken from the germline V gene, the CDR1 and CDR2 loops are MNHEY and SVGEGT. The CDR3 numbers 15 residues from cysteine through phenylalanine. The read is trimmed to its CDR3 DNA, 45 bases read in frame from base 1. Ficoll-Paque density gradient centrifugation was used to isolate PBMCs. This clonotype has just a few counts. This clone's antigen is unknown. One base away there is no much larger clone; base qualities are not given. TCRdb shows the sequencer as Illumina NovaSeq 6000. TCRalpha and TCRbeta cDNA libraries were built by 5'RACE with constant-segment primers, adding sample barcodes and unique molecular identifiers. Trizol reagent was used to extract RNA from every sample. Libraries were amplified in two PCR steps, with a second sample barcode and Illumina TruSeq adapters added in the second step. Sequencing of libraries was performed on an Illumina NovaSeq with 2 x 150 bp paired-end reads. In the original analysis: With migec v1.2.7, reads were demultiplexed and then collapsed into UMI-guided consensus sequences. Using mixcr v2.1.11, the UMI consensuses were aligned to TRA and TRB V and J templates and assembled into clonotypes. A clonotype was counted as expanded or contracted only when both edgeR and NoisET called the clonotype significant, with the noise models trained on biological replicates. For edgeR calls, the cutoffs were a false discovery rate-adjusted p below 0.01 and a log2 fold-change threshold of 1. PCA with hierarchical clustering of max-normalized trajectories of the 1000 most abundant clonotypes was used as exploratory dynamics analysis. Separately sequenced CD4+ and CD8+ repertoires were used to assign a CD4 or CD8 phenotype to each responding clone. TCRdb passed the public sequencing reads through fastp at Q25 and MiXCR, retaining productive beta sequences. Every CDR3 protein is listed once, alongside the most common genes and DNA of its rows. TCRdb's processing, not the authors' own work, is the source of the V and J calls. The sample data list 220,000 or so distinct CDR3 sequences, and around 9.1% of these were observed just once. Clones ranked in the top ten supply 3.5% of the sample.

Material: PBMCs or a T cell subset sorted from them (not recorded which). The TCR was taken from a man aged 18 to 35 who had mild COVID-19 (a few samples of this study predate the infection). The sample titles of this study are shuffled in the database, so cell type and time point are left out; the donor was told from shared clones. Recombination connected TRBV6-2 or TRBV6-3 to TRBJ2-5; TRBD2 agrees with 10 junctional bases. CDR3 region: CASSSSGRTPETQYF. The DNA sequence reads TGTGCCAGCAGCAGTAGCGGGAGGACCCCAGAGACCCAGTACTTC.